One T cell receptor beta chain is described in this entry. This clonotype appeared once. Which antigen it targets is not known. No base quality values were provided; no much bigger clone lies one nucleotide off. The library was generated by 5' RACE. Reads for this sample came from an Illumina HiSeq 2500. The second PCR ran for about 6 to 11 cycles and used a J-beta primer mix along with a sample-barcoded 5' primer. A unique molecular identifier was introduced onto each TCR beta cDNA molecule by a template-switch 5' adaptor carrying 12 random nucleotides. Each sample yielded at least 2.5 million CDR3-containing paired-end reads. All of the RNA was converted into first-strand cDNA using the Mint cDNA synthesis kit, with a TRBC-specific oligonucleotide serving as the primer. After uracil-DNA glycosylase treatment, a first 18-cycle PCR used universal primers M1SS and BC2_uni_R on all cDNA. Per the original workflow: For normalization, 1 million high-quality reads were randomly selected from each sample, with every read carrying a distinct molecular identifier. Reads with shared molecular identifiers were discarded instead of being binned into consensus sequences. MiTCR, with a Q25 quality threshold and the strictest error-elimination algorithm, was used for CDR3 identification, clonotype clustering and error correction. A nonparametric unseen species model with Euler transformation was used to estimate lower-bound total TCR beta diversity. TCRdb reprocessed the public reads (quality trimming at Q25 with fastp, clone calling with MiXCR) and kept in-frame beta chains. Each record represents a unique CDR3 protein, reported with the most common genes and DNA among its rows. Here the V and J calls rest on TCRdb's processing, not on the authors' analysis. This sample holds about 1 million distinct CDR3 sequences; more than 35% were observed only once. The ten biggest clones cover about 20% of the sample.

The approximately 41 donors, aged about 6 to 95 years, were systemically healthy Caucasian individuals from Russia. Around 10 milliliters of peripheral blood were collected from each donor into EDTA-treated Vacutainer tubes. Ficoll-Paque density-gradient centrifugation was used to isolate PBMCs, with at least 6.5 million obtained per sample. Trizol reagent was used to extract total RNA from the PBMCs, yielding at least 5.5 micrograms per sample. Naive CD45RAhigh/CD27high T cell percentages were measured by flow cytometry on a PBMC aliquot from every donor. The data are from a study of blood T cells in healthy people across ages (dated by TCRdb to the mid-2010s). Regarding the research as a whole: In model experiments, template switching captured roughly one uniquely barcoded TCR beta cDNA molecule for every two T cells. Age-related changes in TCR beta repertoire diversity were measured in the study by deep sequencing normalized with unique cDNA molecular identifiers. Donors were grouped into four age groups: young (average about 15 years), middle-aged (39), aged (about 60) and long-lived (approximately 75). To avoid experimental bias, donors of different ages were spread randomly across the sequencing lanes. For two donors (one aged 18 to 30 and one aged 80 or older), the study analyzed two additional independent replicas of 1 million unique cDNA reads from the same blood draw.

The paper as a whole reports these results and caveats: Observed TCR beta diversity per million T cells fell roughly linearly with age, and a significant reduction was already apparent by age around 40. Because the CMV infection status of the donors was unknown, age-related changes in expanded clonotypes may potentially have been confounded. Bulk unsorted PBMC profiling prevented conclusive comparison of naive and antigen-experienced compartments. The long-lived group showed more naive CD4+ T cells, fewer expanded clones and increased TCR diversity than the aged group, suggesting age selection. Observed TCR beta diversity correlated strongly with the percentage of naive T cells measured by flow cytometry. Total diversity estimates from one million sequenced T cells were considered lower bounds and underestimates.

Reading from cysteine to phenylalanine, the CDR3 counts 16 amino acids. The CDR3 DNA has 48 bases and is translated from base 1. V ends up 5 bases short and J 2 bases short, with an unmatched junction base count of 4. The germline V gene encodes CDR1 SGHRS and CDR2 YFSETQ. Material for sequencing was blood. The rearranged chain carries TRBV5-1 and TRBJ2-3; TRBD2 fits 14 bases in the junction. The sequence was obtained from a woman aged 55-70 years in good health. CDR3 sequence: CASRRTSGRNTDTQYF. The nucleotide sequence is given as TGCGCCAGCAGGAGGACTAGCGGGAGGAACACAGATACGCAGTATTTT.